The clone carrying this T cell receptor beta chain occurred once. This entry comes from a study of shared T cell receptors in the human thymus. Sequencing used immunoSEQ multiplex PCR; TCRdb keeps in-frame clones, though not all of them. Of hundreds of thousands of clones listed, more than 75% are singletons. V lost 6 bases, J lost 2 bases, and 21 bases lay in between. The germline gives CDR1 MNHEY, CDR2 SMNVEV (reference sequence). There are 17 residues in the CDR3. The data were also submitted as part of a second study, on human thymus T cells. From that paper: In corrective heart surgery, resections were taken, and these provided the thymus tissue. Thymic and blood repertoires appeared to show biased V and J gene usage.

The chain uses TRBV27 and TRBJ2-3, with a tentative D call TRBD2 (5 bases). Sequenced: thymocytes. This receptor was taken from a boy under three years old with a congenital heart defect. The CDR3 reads CASSPPGRRRNTDTQYF. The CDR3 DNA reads TGTGCCAGCAGCCCCCCCGGGCGGAGGCGAAACACAGATACGCAGTATTTT.